This T cell receptor (beta chain) was retrieved from a study of graft-versus-host responses after intestinal transplantation (dated by TCRdb to the early 2020s). Looking at the study overall: Multivisceral, liver-intestinal, or isolated intestinal transplants were received by the recipients. Anti-thymocyte globulin induction was given to all recipients, followed by maintenance tacrolimus and steroids for 2 to 3 years. Bulk TCR-beta CDR3 sequencing was used to track graft-versus-host and host-versus-graft alloreactive T cell clones in the graft, circulation and bone marrow after intestinal transplantation. Alloreactive clones were identified by sequencing pre-transplant mixed lymphocyte reaction products and comparing these products with unstimulated pre-transplant donor and recipient T cells. The cohort enrolled some 23 intestinal transplant recipients including one retransplant, and 3 patients lacking pretransplant specimens were excluded. Donor T cell macrochimerism was defined as a peak of at least 4% donor T cells among recipient peripheral blood mononuclear cells. Instead of going to the commercial service, samples from a few later patients were sequenced in-house on an Illumina MiSeq and processed with MiXCR. Broader findings and caveats from the paper: GvH clones were detected in recipient bone marrow, and some appeared earlier in ileal mucosa or blood, consistent with an intestinal mucosal origin. Conclusions were limited by the relatively low number and heterogeneity of intestinal transplant patients. In patients with donor T cell macrochimerism, the allografts had high GvH to HvG T cell clonal ratios. Early after transplant, peak levels of circulating GvH clones were associated with declines in HvG clones.

Library preparation employed the immunoSEQ multiplex PCR assay. For most patients, genomic DNA was subjected to high-throughput TCR-beta CDR3 sequencing by Adaptive Biotechnologies. On the authors' methods: TCR sequencing data for roughly 17 patients were retrieved from Adaptive's ImmunoSEQ software; a few other patients were processed with MiXCR and VDJtools. Because the origin of CDR3 nucleotide sequences shared between donor and recipient could not be assigned, those sequences were removed. To be classed as alloreactive, a clone needed at least 2-fold expansion over unstimulated cells and a minimum CFSE-low frequency of 0.002% (template counts) or 0.001% (read counts). Clones detected in sequenced pre-transplant spleen, lymph node, or MLR CFSE-low populations of the donor or recipient were defined as mappable. The cumulative frequency of alloreactive clones was calculated as a percentage of all sequences, weighted by copy number. Entries here come from immuneACCESS through TCRdb and include only in-frame sequences with V and J called. Some clones fail to appear in such tables; in the studies checked, an unresolved V gene covers under half of the shortfall, and the cause of the remainder is unknown. For V, J and clone size, that table is used; D and trimming come from the DNA. In this sample the table shows 9,000 to 13,000 clones, about 92% of which occur a single time. Approximately 3.8% of the sample is in the top ten clones.

In the first month after transplant, blood samples were collected up to 4 times, and after that at least monthly when available. V is cut by 0 bases and J by 9 bases, and the space between the germline ends is 19 bases. The CDR3 numbers 16 residues from cysteine through phenylalanine. Only the CDR3 DNA stays, 48 bases, in frame from base 1. CDR1 and CDR2 (SGHRS, YFSETQ) derive from the germline V gene. Comments on this clone: Which antigen it targets is not known. Base-call qualities are not available, and no considerably larger clone is one nucleotide away.

The sequence links TRBV5-1 to TRBJ1-5; TRBD1 is a weak D gene call, 6 bases matching. Sequenced material: PBMCs, taken more than 40 days after intestinal transplantation. This clonotype was obtained from a human patient who received an intestinal transplant, so some T cells may come from the graft donor. The DNA is TGCGCCAGCAGCTTGGCCGGGGGGGACAACCCGGGGCCCCAGCATTTT. It encodes CASSLAGGDNPGPQHF.